A single sample is the source of the 17 T cell receptor beta chains below, sequenced in a study of T cell responses to AZD1222 COVID-19 vaccine. Assay used: immunoSEQ multiplex PCR; TCRdb lists only in-frame clones, some missing. The top ten clones hold about 5% of a sample with over 140,000 clones, around 90% of them seen once. The specimen comprised peripheral blood, sampled on day 0 of AZD1222 vaccination. Source of these receptors: an adult in good health.

This clone was found once. The CDR3 here is CASGQEYSAEQYF. The CDR3 DNA sequence: TGTGCCAGTGGCCAGGAGTACTCCGCCGAGCAGTACTTC. This chain joins TRBV19 and TRBJ2-7; D remains ambiguous. The germline V gene encodes CDR1 LNHDA and CDR2 SQIVND (reference sequence). The length of the CDR3 is 13 residues. V shed 8 bases and J shed 6 bases, with 17 bases lying between them. Drawing the rest from reference TRBV19 and TRBJ2-7, the complete variable domain is DGGITQSPKYLFRKEGQNVTLSCEQNLNHDAMYWYRQDPGQGLRLIYYSQIVNDFQKGDIAEGYSVSREKKESFPLTVTSAQKNPTAFYLCASGQEYSAEQYFGPGTRLTVT.

This clone was counted only a few times. CDR3 DNA: TGTGCCAGCTCACGGGACAGGAGAGTCTCCTACGAGCAGTACTTC. Its protein product is CASSRDRRVSYEQYF. The J gene is TRBJ2-7, the V gene TRBV18, with 8 positions matching TRBD1. The CDR3 is 15 amino acids. Germline values: CDR1 KGHSH, CDR2 LQKENI. Germline trimming cut 4 bases from V and 0 bases from J; bases unmatched to any gene: 5.

The chain combines TRBV13 with TRBJ2-3; 7 nucleotides align to TRBD2. Germline V gives CDR1 PRHDT, CDR2 FYEKMQ (reference sequence). The J segment lost 4 bases and the V segment lost 5 bases, leaving 6 bases of the junction unmatched. This CDR3 contains 14 residues. The CDR3 DNA reads as TGTGCCAGCAGCGGGGAGGGAGGGTCAGATACGCAGTATTTT. Translated: CASSGEGGSDTQYF.

The V and J genes are TRBV5-4 and TRBJ1-2; D might be TRBD1 (5 bases). The germline V gene has CDR1 SGHNT and CDR2 YYREEE (reference sequence). The CDR3 extends over 13 amino acids. V lost 0 bases and J lost 2, with 5 bases in between. CDR3 sequence (DNA): TGTGCCAGCAGCTTGGGACAGAACTATGGCTACACCTTC. Its translation: CASSLGQNYGYTF. Looking up the rest from reference TRBV5-4 and TRBJ1-2 gives the full variable domain: ETGVTQSPTHLIKTRGQQVTLRCSSQSGHNTVSWYQQALGQGPQFIFQYYREEENGRGNFPPRFSGLQFPNYSSELNVNALELDDSALYLCASSLGQNYGYTFGSGTRLTVV.

The chain joins TRBV5-5 to TRBJ1-2; 7 bases are shared with TRBD1. This CDR3 has 13 amino acids. From germline, CDR1 is SGHKS and CDR2 YYEKEE (reference sequence). J gave up 4 bases and V 3 bases, and 3 bases lay outside the gene matches. CDR3 nucleotide sequence: TGTGCCAGCAGCTACAGGGGACTCTATGGCTACACCTTC. This gives the protein CASSYRGLYGYTF.

This clone appeared once. The gene calls are TRBV4-1 and TRBJ2-1; 8 nucleotides match TRBD2. In germline, CDR1 is MGHRA, CDR2 YSYEKL. The CDR3 consists of 16 residues. V lost 4 bases to trimming and J lost 8 bases; unmatched junction nucleotides: 13. CDR3 nucleotide sequence: TGCGCCAGCAGCCCGTTTCCCCGCGGGGGGTTCCATGAGCAGTTCTTC. The encoded protein is CASSPFPRGGFHEQFF.

The rearrangement joins TRBV29-1 to TRBJ2-5, with no clear D. CDR1 SQVTM and CDR2 ANQGSEA come from the germline V gene. The CDR3 runs to 11 residues. V dropped 5 bases and J dropped 5 bases, with 9 bases sitting between them. The CDR3 coding sequence is TGCAGCGTTACTATTGCGGAGACCCAGTACTTC. Encoded protein: CSVTIAETQYF.

The rearrangement uses TRBV15 and TRBJ2-7, with a possible D match to TRBD1 (6 bases). Trimming pared 2 bases from V and 7 bases from J, leaving 15 bases between. CDR1 is LNHNV, CDR2 YYDKDF, per germline (reference sequence). The CDR3 is made up of 14 amino acids. The CDR3 DNA sequence: TGTGCCACCAGCAGACAGGGGACCCTAGAAGAGCAGTACTTC. Translation: CATSRQGTLEEQYF.

This rearrangement joins TRBV29-1 to TRBJ1-1, with D perhaps matching TRBD1 (5 bases). The CDR3 runs 14 residues. Germline V gene sequence: CDR1 SQVTM, CDR2 ANQGSEA. Trimming left V 0 bases short and J 5 bases short, with 13 bases between. For the CDR3, the DNA is TGCAGCGTTGAAGAAGGGTTGGGGGTGACTGAAGCTTTCTTT. Amino acid sequence: CSVEEGLGVTEAFF.

The rearrangement uses TRBV19 and TRBJ2-1; TRBD2 matches 9 bases. Germline V gene data show CDR1 as LNHDA and CDR2 as SQIVND (reference sequence). V was clipped by 5 bases and J by 6 bases; unmatched bases: 8. The CDR3 contains 15 residues. The CDR3 here is CASSLPSGGINEQFF. The CDR3, as DNA: TGTGCCAGTAGTTTGCCGAGCGGGGGGATCAATGAGCAGTTCTTC.

The chain has TRBV3-1 (or the pseudogene TRBV3-2) and TRBJ2-1; 8 nucleotides match TRBD2. V lost 4 bases and J lost 6; bases outside the gene matches: 11. The V gene's germline CDR1 is LGHDT and CDR2 YNNKEL (reference sequence). The CDR3 is 16 residues long. CDR3 DNA sequence: TGTGCCAGCAGCCTGAGACACGTTGCGGGGGGCAATGAGCAGTTCTTC. Translated, it gives CASSLRHVAGGNEQFF.

The rearrangement uses TRBV18 and TRBJ1-2; D not resolved. Trimming removed 3 bases from V and 8 bases from J, with 13 bases in between. This CDR3 is 13 amino acids long. From germline, CDR1 is KGHSH and CDR2 LQKENI. The DNA for the CDR3 is TGTGCCAGCTCACCTCTGGAGTCTGGAGGCTACACCTTC. It yields the protein CASSPLESGGYTF.

This clone was recorded once. This chain links TRBV19 with TRBJ1-1; no clear D. The germline V gene encodes CDR1 LNHDA and CDR2 SQIVND (reference sequence). The V end lost 5 bases, the J end lost 5 bases, and 12 bases lay between the germline ends. This CDR3 spans 13 amino acids. The CDR3 nucleotides are TGTGCCAGTAGTCCCGAAACGGGGACTGAAGCTTTCTTT. Residues: CASSPETGTEAFF.

The chain couples TRBV6-5 to TRBJ2-1; 7 positions match TRBD1. Unmatched junction bases numbered 12, after V lost 4 bases and J lost 12 bases. Germline-derived CDR1 and CDR2 are MNHEY and SVGAGI. This CDR3 comprises 14 residues. CDR3 DNA sequence: TGTGCCAGCAGTTCCCCTCACAAGGACAGGTCGCAGTTCTTC. Its translation: CASSSPHKDRSQFF.

The chain uses TRBV5-1 and TRBJ2-5, with 7 bases identical to TRBD2. CDR1 and CDR2 from the germline V gene are SGHRS and YFSETQ. The CDR3 extends over 16 amino acids. J lost 9 bases, V lost 3 bases, and 17 bases had no gene match. The CDR3 DNA follows: TGCGCCAGCAGCTATACCGACACCGGGACTATTAAATCCCAGTACTTC. It yields the protein CASSYTDTGTIKSQYF.

The chain carries TRBV27 and TRBJ2-1; possible D gene TRBD1, 6 bases. V was pared by 2 bases and J by 2 bases, with 7 bases between. This CDR3 is 14 amino acids long. Germline V gene sequence: CDR1 MNHEY, CDR2 SMNVEV (reference sequence). The chain's CDR3 is CASSLQGPYNEQFF. DNA of the CDR3: TGTGCCAGCAGTTTACAGGGGCCCTACAATGAGCAGTTCTTC.

V usage is TRBV27 and J usage is TRBJ2-7; perhaps D is TRBD1 or TRBD2 (5 bases each). Trimming stripped 1 base from V and 2 bases from J, with 12 bases between. This CDR3 region has 15 residues. Per germline, CDR1 MNHEY and CDR2 SMNVEV (reference sequence). The CDR3 loop reads CASSLYPGQAYEQYF. As DNA, the CDR3 is TGTGCCAGCAGTTTATACCCGGGGCAGGCCTACGAGCAGTACTTC.